This T cell receptor (beta chain) appears in the sequencing data of a study of blood T cell repertoires in COVID-19. The table came from immunoSEQ multiplex PCR; TCRdb's copy has only in-frame clones and leaves some out. This sample carries some 240,000 clones, around 82% of them seen once, and the ten largest clones take approximately 7.2%. This clone was detected only once. This CDR3 is built from 16 residues. Germline V gene sequence: CDR1 SGHVS, CDR2 FQNEAQ. Germline trimming cut 1 base from V and 2 bases from J; bases unmatched to any gene: 2. This TCR came from a woman in her seventies with acute or convalescent COVID-19. The sample consisted of peripheral blood. The V and J genes are TRBV7-8 and TRBJ2-2; 9 bases agree with TRBD2. This CDR3 reads CASSLGLAENTGELFF. The CDR3 bases are TGTGCCAGCAGCTTAGGACTAGCGGAAAACACCGGGGAGCTGTTTTTT.